The present TCR beta chain was sequenced within a study of long-term antiretroviral therapy in people with HIV. Survey-level resolution applied to immunoSEQ assay v3.0. The table came from immunoSEQ multiplex PCR; TCRdb's copy has only in-frame clones and leaves some out. The sample has under 30,000 clones, roughly three quarters seen once. Trimming took 8 bases from V and 1 from J; bases not matched to a gene: 3. Per the germline V gene, CDR1 is ENHRY and CDR2 is SYGVKD. The CDR3 runs 13 residues. The chain has TRBV10-3 and TRBJ2-7; 9 bases are a match to TRBD1. The sequenced sample was unsorted PBMCs, obtained 2.1 years after starting antiretroviral therapy. The clonotype was recovered from a man aged 25 to 40 with HIV. CDR3 sequence reads: CAIGGTGSYEQYF. The DNA of the CDR3 is TGTGCCATCGGGGGGACAGGGTCCTACGAGCAGTACTTC.